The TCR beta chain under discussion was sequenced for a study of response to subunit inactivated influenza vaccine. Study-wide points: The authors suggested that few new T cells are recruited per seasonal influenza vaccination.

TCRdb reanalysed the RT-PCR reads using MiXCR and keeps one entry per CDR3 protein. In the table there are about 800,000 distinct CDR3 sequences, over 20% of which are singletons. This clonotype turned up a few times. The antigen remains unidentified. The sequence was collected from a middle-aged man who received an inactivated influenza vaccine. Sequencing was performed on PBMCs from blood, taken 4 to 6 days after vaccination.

CDR3 coding DNA: TGCAGTGCTATAGTTATCTACGAGCAGTACTTC. Amino acids: CSAIVIYEQYF. V is TRBV20-1 and J is TRBJ2-7, with no clear D. The CDR3 is 11 residues long. Germline V gives CDR1 DFQATT, CDR2 SNEGSKA (reference sequence). The V and J ends lost 4 bases and 3 bases respectively, with 7 bases between them.